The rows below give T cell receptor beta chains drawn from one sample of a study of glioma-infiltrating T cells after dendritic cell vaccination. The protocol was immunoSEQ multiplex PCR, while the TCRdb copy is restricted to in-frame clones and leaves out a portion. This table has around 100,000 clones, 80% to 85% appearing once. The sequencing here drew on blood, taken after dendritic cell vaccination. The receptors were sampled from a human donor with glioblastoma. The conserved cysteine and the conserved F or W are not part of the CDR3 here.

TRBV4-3,ASSPGQRLGYT
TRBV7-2,ASSPSLAGDETQY
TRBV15,ATSRFRGPTGNSPLH
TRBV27,ASSGTPTGAETQY
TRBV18,ASSPPKGVAF
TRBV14,ASSQDQLSLRRETQY
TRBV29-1,SVEVGVTALGYT
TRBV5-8,ASSPGTVLVETQY
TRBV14,ASSQVTGGNEKLF
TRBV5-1,ASSDLLTDTQY
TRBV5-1,ASTRTGVAGNTEAF
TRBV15,ATLTTTTDTQY
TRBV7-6,ASSLGASGGASGELF
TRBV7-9,ASSLAGANTEAF
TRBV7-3,ASSLSDTGTGDNEQF
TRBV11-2,ASSLGEGNTIY
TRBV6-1,ASSTRDRGPGEQY
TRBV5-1,ASSGQRTEAF
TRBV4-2,ASSQDLEGAYEAF
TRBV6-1,ASSYDGGNGYT
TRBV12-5,ASGLSAGELF
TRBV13,ASSLGAPGVNSPLH
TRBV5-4,ASSPPRGGDNEQF
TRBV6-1,ASIGGQGVNSPLH
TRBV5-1,ASSSGVQSYEQY
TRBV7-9,ASSSPTGEVGQY
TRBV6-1,ASSEVSPVRGTEAF
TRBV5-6,ASSYTKNTEAF
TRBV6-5,ASSYSVQGGSYGYT
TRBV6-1,ASRLYRGDEKLF
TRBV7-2,ASSLVILAGSTDTQY
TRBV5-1,ASSLSGDYQPQH
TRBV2,ASRQRSAGGGETQY
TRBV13,ASSLGTVSSYEQY
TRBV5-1,ASSPTTSGGVADTQY
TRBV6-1,ASSEGGFNTGELF
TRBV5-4,ASSGGTSGGTDTQY
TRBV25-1,ASSESLEGNNEQF
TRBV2,ASTQGPSYNEQF
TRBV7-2,ASTAAGGIASPLH
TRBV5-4,ASSLAGGTEQF
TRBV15,ATSRDYGATNEKLF
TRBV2,ASEDRGGSSYEQY
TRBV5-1,ASSLAQGEYEQY
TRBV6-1,ASSEGPGSSRELF
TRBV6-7,ASSYSFRGRGNTIY